Given below is one T cell receptor beta chain in context. Its antigen is unidentified. TCRdb keeps only in-frame clones here, not all; method: immunoSEQ multiplex PCR. The table includes about 3,100 clones, roughly 82% detected once. This specimen belongs to a study of immune cell composition in non-small cell lung cancer. The study's findings and limits: Tumour TCR-beta clonality showed no significant link to smoking pack-years. Lung squamous cell carcinoma tumours had significantly higher top 10 clone scores and productive clonality than lung adenocarcinoma. Dominant in vivo tumour-associated clones were not shown to share tumour-reactive sequences.

CDR1 is LNHDA and CDR2 is SQIVND in the germline V gene (reference sequence). This CDR3 contains 18 residues. Unmatched junction bases numbered 12, after V lost 6 bases and J lost 2 bases. The genes are TRBV19 and TRBJ2-3; 12 bases match TRBD2. The clonotype was recovered from a human donor with non-small cell lung cancer. Sequences were obtained from lung tumor tissue. The CDR3 spells CASSGGLAGTPNTDTQYF. In nucleotides, the CDR3 is TGTGCCAGTAGCGGCGGACTAGCGGGGACGCCCAACACAGATACGCAGTATTTT.